The subject of this entry is one TCR beta chain. The CDR3 is 13 residues long. CDR1 LGHNA and CDR2 YNFKEQ come from the germline V gene. Germline trimming cut 4 bases from V and 2 bases from J; bases unmatched to any gene: 2. The data originate from a study of blood T cell repertoires in COVID-19. Study-level information: The study drew acute and convalescent COVID-19 samples from the United States, Italy and Spain. T cells, B-cell-depleted T cells, or PBMCs provided the cDNA or gDNA that served as material.

Authors' methods: The authors estimated nucleated cell counts from reference gene primer amplification. Assay: immunoSEQ multiplex PCR; the TCRdb copy retains only in-frame clones and omits some. From that table come the V and J calls and clone size; the DNA was used to work out D and trimming. The data contain over 85,000 clones, approximately 84% of them singletons. This chain uses TRBV4-2 with TRBJ2-7; 7 positions agree with TRBD2. The TCR was taken from a human donor in a cohort sampled during active COVID-19. The sample taken for sequencing was peripheral blood. The DNA for the CDR3 is TGTGCCAGCAGCCCTGGGGGGGCCTACGAGCAGTACTTC. Amino acids: CASSPGGAYEQYF.